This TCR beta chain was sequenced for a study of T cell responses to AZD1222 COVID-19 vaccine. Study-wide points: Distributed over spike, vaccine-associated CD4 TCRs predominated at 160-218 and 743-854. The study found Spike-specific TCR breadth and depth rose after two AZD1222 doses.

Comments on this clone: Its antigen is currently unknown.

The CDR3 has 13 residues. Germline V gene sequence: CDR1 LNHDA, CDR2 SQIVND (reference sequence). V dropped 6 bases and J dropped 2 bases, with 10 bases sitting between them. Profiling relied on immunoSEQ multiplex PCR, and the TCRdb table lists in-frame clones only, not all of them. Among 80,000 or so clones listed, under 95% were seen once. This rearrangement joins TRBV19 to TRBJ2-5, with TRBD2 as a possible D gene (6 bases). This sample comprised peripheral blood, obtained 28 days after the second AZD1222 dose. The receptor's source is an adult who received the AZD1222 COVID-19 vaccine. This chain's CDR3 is CASSAGIQETQYF. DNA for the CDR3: TGTGCCAGTAGCGCGGGAATACAAGAGACCCAGTACTTC.